A single sample gave rise to the 7 T cell receptor beta chains below, sequenced in a study of blood T cell repertoires in COVID-19. Clones were read by immunoSEQ multiplex PCR, and TCRdb kept only the in-frame ones, dropping some. The sample shows about 220,000 clones, approximately 85% of them seen only once. The sequenced sample consisted of peripheral blood. Source of these receptors: a woman aged 70-85 years with COVID-19, enrolled during active disease.

This chain uses TRBV7-9 with TRBJ1-6, with TRBD1 identical over 8 bases. The J segment lost 8 bases and the V segment lost 1 base, leaving 4 bases of the junction unmatched. The CDR3 contains 15 residues. Germline values: CDR1 SEHNR, CDR2 FQNEAQ (reference sequence). CDR3 sequence reads: CASSLGSGGDSPLHF. CDR3 bases: TGTGCCAGCAGCTTAGGGTCAGGGGGCGATTCACCCCTCCACTTT.

A remark on this clone: The sample contains more than one DNA sequence encoding this CDR3. The genes are TRBV5-1 and TRBJ1-1; D unclear. The CDR3 runs 14 residues. Germline V gene sequence: CDR1 SGHRS, CDR2 YFSETQ. V shed 0 bases and J shed 2 bases, with 8 bases lying between them. CDR3: CASSLGQTNTEAFF. The DNA of the CDR3 is TGCGCCAGCAGCTTGGGCCAGACAAACACTGAAGCTTTCTTT.

Notes on this clone: At one of its ends the junction is not consistent with the germline gene, which may arise from a read error. The J gene is TRBJ2-3, the V gene TRBV5-5, with 7 bases identical to TRBD2. The CDR3 loop spans 14 amino acids. Germline V gene lookup returns CDR1 SGHKS and CDR2 YYEKEE (reference sequence). CDR3 sequence: CATSRDYYTDTQYF. CDR3 in DNA: TGTGCCACCAGCCGGGACTACTACACAGATACGCAGTATTTT. Combining the CDR3 with reference TRBV5-5 and TRBJ2-3 gives the whole variable domain DAGVTQSPTHLIKTRGQQVTLRCSPISGHKSVSWYQQVLGQGPQFIFQYYEKEERGRGNFPDRFSARQFPNYSSELNVNALLLGDSALYLCATSRDYYTDTQYFGPGTRLTVL.

V and J are TRBV6-2 or TRBV6-3 and TRBJ2-2, with 8 bases lining up with TRBD2. V shed 4 bases and J 6 bases; nucleotides not matched to a gene: 13. The CDR3 covers 17 residues. CDR1 is MNHEY and CDR2 is SVGEGT in the germline V gene. Here the CDR3 DNA reads TGTGCCAGCAGTTCAAACTCGGGACTAGAGGGTTCCGGGGAGCTGTTTTTT. Translated, it gives CASSSNSGLEGSGELFF.

The rearrangement joins TRBV11-3 to TRBJ1-1, with D tentatively TRBD1 (6 bases). The germline V gene has CDR1 SGHNT and CDR2 YENEEA. The CDR3 runs to 15 residues. V lost 8 bases, J lost 1 base, and 17 bases lay in between. This CDR3 reads CASSRGGSENTEAFF. DNA of the CDR3: TGTGCCAGCTCGAGGGGGGGGTCAGAGAACACTGAAGCTTTCTTT.

In its sample, this clone was seen once. The chain combines TRBV29-1 with TRBJ2-3, with D possibly TRBD1 on 5 matching bases. The ends were cut back, 1 base at V and 4 bases at J, with 9 bases in the middle. The CDR3 covers 13 residues. Per the germline V gene, CDR1 is SQVTM and CDR2 is ANQGSEA. The CDR3: CSVEVGRPDTQYF. CDR3 in DNA: TGCAGCGTTGAAGTGGGGCGGCCAGATACGCAGTATTTT.

This clone appeared a single time. This chain uses TRBV4-3 with TRBJ2-1, with D unclear. This CDR3 has 15 residues. The V gene's germline CDR1 is LGHNA and CDR2 YSLEER. Trimming removed 2 bases from V and 0 bases from J, with 8 bases in between. The CDR3 nucleotides read TGCGCCAGCAGCCAACGCTCCAGCTCCTACAATGAGCAGTTCTTC. Its protein product is CASSQRSSSYNEQFF.